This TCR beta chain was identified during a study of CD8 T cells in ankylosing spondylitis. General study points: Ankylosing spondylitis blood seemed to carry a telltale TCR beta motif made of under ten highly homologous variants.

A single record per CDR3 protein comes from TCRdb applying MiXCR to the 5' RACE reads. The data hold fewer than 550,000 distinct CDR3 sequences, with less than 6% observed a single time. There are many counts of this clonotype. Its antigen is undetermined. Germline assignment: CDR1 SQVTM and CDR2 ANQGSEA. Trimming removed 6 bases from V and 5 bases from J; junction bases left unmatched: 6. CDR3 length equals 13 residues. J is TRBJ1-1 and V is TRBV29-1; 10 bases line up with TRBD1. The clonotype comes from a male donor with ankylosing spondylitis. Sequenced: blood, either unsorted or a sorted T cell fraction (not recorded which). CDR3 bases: TGCAGCGTCGGAGGGACAGGGGAAACTGAAGCTTTCTTT. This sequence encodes CSVGGTGETEAFF. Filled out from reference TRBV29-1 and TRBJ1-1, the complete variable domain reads SAVISQKPSRDICQRGTSLTIQCQVDSQVTMMFWYRQQPGQSLTLIATANQGSEATYESGFVIDKFPISRPNLTFSTLTVSNMSPEDSSIYLCSVGGTGETEAFFGQGTRLTVV.